Listed below are T cell receptor beta chains from one sample, sequenced in a study of response to subunit inactivated influenza vaccine. One entry per CDR3 protein results from TCRdb running MiXCR on the RT-PCR reads. Of around 790,000 distinct CDR3 sequences detected, 21% appear once; the ten largest clones hold more than 8.5%. Sequenced material: PBMCs from blood, taken around 5 days after vaccination. The receptors derive from a man between 45 and 60 years old who received an inactivated influenza vaccine. Each CDR3 is given with its conserved first and last residue. A D gene is named only where the DNA matches it firmly. Where a row states a size, it is once, few, many or the class of an expanded clone; other rows omit it.

CASSQSSTSIAKNIQYF	TGTGCCAGCAGCCAATCATCCACAAGTATAGCCAAAAACATTCAGTACTTC	NA	TRBJ2-4	NA	TRBV3-1
CASSLVERGRVDEQYF	TGTGCCAGCAGCTTAGTGGAAAGGGGGCGCGTCGACGAGCAGTACTTC	NA	TRBJ2-7	TRBD1	TRBV7-2
CASSLRTSGVLGAKNIQYF	TGCGCCAGCAGCTTGAGGACATCGGGGGTCCTTGGGGCCAAAAACATTCAGTACTTC	few	TRBJ2-4	NA	TRBV5-1
CASEDTGSTDTQYF	TGCGCCAGCGAGGACACTGGGAGCACAGATACGCAGTATTTT	NA	TRBJ2-3	NA	TRBV5-1
CATSRGVSGGQETQYF	TGTGCCACCAGCAGAGGGGTTTCGGGGGGCCAAGAGACCCAGTACTTC	few	TRBJ2-5	TRBD2	TRBV15
CASRPEGLAGGGGTDTQYF	TGTGCCAGCAGGCCAGAGGGCCTAGCGGGGGGTGGGGGAACAGATACGCAGTATTTT	NA	TRBJ2-3	TRBD2	TRBV4-2
CASSPGEWNEQFF	TGTGCCAGCAGCCCCGGGGAATGGAATGAGCAGTTCTTC	NA	TRBJ2-1	NA	TRBV5-6
CASRHSNRRPSEAFF	TGTGCCAGTAGACATTCAAACAGGAGGCCCAGTGAAGCTTTCTTT	few	TRBJ1-1	NA	TRBV19
CASSQQRTSYEQYF	TGTGCCAGCAGCCAACAGCGAACCTCCTACGAGCAGTACTTC	NA	TRBJ2-7	NA	TRBV3-1
CASSLRLADSYEQYF	TGTGCCAGCAGCTTAAGACTAGCGGACTCCTACGAGCAGTACTTC	NA	TRBJ2-7	TRBD2	TRBV7-2
CASSPPTGSGELFF	TGTGCCAGCTCACCACCGACGGGATCCGGGGAGCTGTTTTTT	NA	TRBJ2-2	NA	TRBV18
CASSQVVDRSYEQYF	TGCGCCAGCAGCCAAGTTGTGGACAGGAGCTACGAGCAGTACTTC	many	TRBJ2-7	TRBD1	TRBV4-3
CASSLATLASDTQYF	TGCGCCAGCAGCTTGGCCACCCTCGCATCGGATACGCAGTATTTT	few	TRBJ2-3	NA	TRBV5-1
CASSWMLAGSREQFF	TGTGCCAGCAGTTGGATGCTAGCGGGATCGAGGGAGCAGTTCTTC	few	TRBJ2-1	TRBD2	TRBV6-2/TRBV6-3
CASSSTRAGADTQYF	TGTGCCAGCAGCTCGACCAGGGCCGGGGCAGATACGCAGTATTTT	few	TRBJ2-3	NA	TRBV7-8
CASSRTSNYGYTF	TGTGCCAGCAGCCGGACGAGTAACTATGGCTACACCTTC	NA	TRBJ1-2	NA	TRBV6-5
CASSLGGFTYF	TGCGCCAGCAGCCTGGGAGGGTTTACGTATTTT	few	TRBJ2-3	TRBD2	TRBV4-3
CASSSQSAYEQYF	TGTGCCAGCAGCTCACAATCCGCCTACGAGCAGTACTTC	NA	TRBJ2-7	NA	TRBV7-9
CATSGVGYNEQFF	TGTGCCACCAGTGGGGTCGGCTACAATGAGCAGTTCTTC	NA	TRBJ2-1	NA	TRBV24-1
CSVSGRTITEAFF	TGCAGCGTCTCGGGACGGACGATCACTGAAGCTTTCTTT	NA	TRBJ1-1	NA	TRBV29-1
CATMSGRYYNEQFF	TGTGCCACCATGAGCGGGAGGTACTACAATGAGCAGTTCTTC	NA	TRBJ2-1	TRBD2	TRBV24-1
CASSLDGGKACTEAFF	TGTGCCAGCAGCTTGGATGGGGGGAAAGCCTGCACTGAAGCTTTCTTT	NA	TRBJ1-1	NA	TRBV5-6
CSARSGYTEAFF	TGCAGTGCTAGATCGGGCTACACTGAAGCTTTCTTT	few	TRBJ1-1	NA	TRBV20-1
CATSRDLAGRFNEQFF	TGTGCCACCAGCAGAGATTTGGCGGGTCGATTTAATGAGCAGTTCTTC	few	TRBJ2-1	NA	TRBV15
CASSPDQNEQFF	TGTGCCAGCTCACCGGACCAGAATGAGCAGTTCTTC	NA	TRBJ2-1	NA	TRBV18
CASSQVRLAGLTDEQFF	TGCGCCAGCAGCCAAGTTAGGCTAGCGGGGCTGACGGATGAGCAGTTCTTC	few	TRBJ2-1	TRBD2	TRBV4-3
CASSLDQGASQPQHF	TGCGCCAGCAGCTTGGACCAGGGGGCGAGTCAGCCCCAGCATTTT	few	TRBJ1-5	TRBD1	TRBV5-1